This T cell receptor (beta chain) was found in a study of blood T cell repertoires in COVID-19. Sequencing was performed with immunoSEQ multiplex PCR; in TCRdb, only in-frame clones are kept and a portion is missing. This table holds over 150,000 clones, roughly 80% found once. The receptor comes from a woman of 80 years or more with acute or convalescent COVID-19. What was sequenced was peripheral blood.

The CDR3 region is CSALGGLAGPNEQFF. The CDR3 DNA reads TGCAGCGCGCTGGGGGGACTAGCGGGTCCAAATGAGCAGTTCTTC. This chain connects TRBV29-1 to TRBJ2-1, with TRBD2 matching over 12 bases. Trimming cost V 7 bases and J 7 bases; bases outside gene matches: 11. From germline, CDR1 is SQVTM and CDR2 ANQGSEA. This CDR3 is built from 15 residues.